The entry below describes one TCR beta chain. Germline trimming cut 4 bases from V and 9 bases from J; bases unmatched to any gene: 10. Germline CDR1 and CDR2: SGDLS and YYNGEE. The CDR3 covers 15 residues. The source of the sample is a study of blood T cell repertoires in COVID-19. Recruited during active infection, patients (from Seattle) were subsequently followed longitudinally. Only in-frame clones appear in the TCRdb table, and some are missing; sequencing was by immunoSEQ multiplex PCR. The data contain under 400,000 clones, approximately 89% of them seen just once; the ten biggest clones take up under 5%.

This rearrangement joins TRBV9 to TRBJ1-2, with 12 bases aligning to TRBD1. Sequences were obtained from peripheral blood. The receptor was derived from a woman aged 55-70 years with COVID-19, enrolled during active disease. As DNA, the CDR3 is TGTGCCAGCAGCTCGCGGGACAGGGGGCAGGATCGCTACACCTTC. Translation gives CASSSRDRGQDRYTF.